This T cell receptor (beta chain) was captured in a study of cytomegalovirus exposure and HLA in healthy donors. Study conclusions and caveats: Rare sequences made up most TCRs, while some public TCRs were found in many donors. The classifier reportedly diagnosed cytomegalovirus status with high sensitivity and specificity. Under in vitro conditions, a few CMV-associated chains were confirmed as specific for CMV antigens. A later analysis found first-cohort TCR clusters tended to co-occur in the 110 or so validation repertoires.

The CDR3 is 13 amino acids. Germline V gene lookup returns CDR1 SQVTM and CDR2 ANQGSEA. This table comes from immunoSEQ multiplex PCR, and its TCRdb copy is limited to in-frame clones, with some not included. The data contain roughly 240,000 clones, around nine tenths of them seen just once; the ten biggest clones take up about 3%. To note about this clone: Its antigen is not identified.

The chain joins TRBV29-1 to TRBJ2-7; TRBD1 matches at 9 bases. Sequences were obtained from PBMCs. This receptor was taken from a young man in good health and CMV-seronegative. This chain's CDR3 is CSEKTGGLTEQYF. The CDR3 DNA sequence: TGCAGTGAAAAAACAGGGGGCCTGACCGAGCAGTACTTC.